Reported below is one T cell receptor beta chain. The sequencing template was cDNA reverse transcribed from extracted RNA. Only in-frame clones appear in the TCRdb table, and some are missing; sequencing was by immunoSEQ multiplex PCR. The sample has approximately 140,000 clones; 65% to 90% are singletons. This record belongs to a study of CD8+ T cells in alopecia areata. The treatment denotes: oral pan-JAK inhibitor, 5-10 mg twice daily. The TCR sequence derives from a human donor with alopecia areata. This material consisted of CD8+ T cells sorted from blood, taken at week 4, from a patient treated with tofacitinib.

CDR3 amino acids: CASSQGTSLADTQYF. The DNA of the CDR3 is TGTGCCAGCAGCCAGGGGACTAGCCTTGCAGATACGCAGTATTTT. The chain recombines TRBV2 with TRBJ2-3; TRBD2 matches at 9 bases. Losses at the gene ends were 6 bases for V and 4 bases for J; bases not matched to a gene: 8. Per the germline V gene, CDR1 is SNHLY and CDR2 is FYNNEI. The CDR3 runs 15 residues.